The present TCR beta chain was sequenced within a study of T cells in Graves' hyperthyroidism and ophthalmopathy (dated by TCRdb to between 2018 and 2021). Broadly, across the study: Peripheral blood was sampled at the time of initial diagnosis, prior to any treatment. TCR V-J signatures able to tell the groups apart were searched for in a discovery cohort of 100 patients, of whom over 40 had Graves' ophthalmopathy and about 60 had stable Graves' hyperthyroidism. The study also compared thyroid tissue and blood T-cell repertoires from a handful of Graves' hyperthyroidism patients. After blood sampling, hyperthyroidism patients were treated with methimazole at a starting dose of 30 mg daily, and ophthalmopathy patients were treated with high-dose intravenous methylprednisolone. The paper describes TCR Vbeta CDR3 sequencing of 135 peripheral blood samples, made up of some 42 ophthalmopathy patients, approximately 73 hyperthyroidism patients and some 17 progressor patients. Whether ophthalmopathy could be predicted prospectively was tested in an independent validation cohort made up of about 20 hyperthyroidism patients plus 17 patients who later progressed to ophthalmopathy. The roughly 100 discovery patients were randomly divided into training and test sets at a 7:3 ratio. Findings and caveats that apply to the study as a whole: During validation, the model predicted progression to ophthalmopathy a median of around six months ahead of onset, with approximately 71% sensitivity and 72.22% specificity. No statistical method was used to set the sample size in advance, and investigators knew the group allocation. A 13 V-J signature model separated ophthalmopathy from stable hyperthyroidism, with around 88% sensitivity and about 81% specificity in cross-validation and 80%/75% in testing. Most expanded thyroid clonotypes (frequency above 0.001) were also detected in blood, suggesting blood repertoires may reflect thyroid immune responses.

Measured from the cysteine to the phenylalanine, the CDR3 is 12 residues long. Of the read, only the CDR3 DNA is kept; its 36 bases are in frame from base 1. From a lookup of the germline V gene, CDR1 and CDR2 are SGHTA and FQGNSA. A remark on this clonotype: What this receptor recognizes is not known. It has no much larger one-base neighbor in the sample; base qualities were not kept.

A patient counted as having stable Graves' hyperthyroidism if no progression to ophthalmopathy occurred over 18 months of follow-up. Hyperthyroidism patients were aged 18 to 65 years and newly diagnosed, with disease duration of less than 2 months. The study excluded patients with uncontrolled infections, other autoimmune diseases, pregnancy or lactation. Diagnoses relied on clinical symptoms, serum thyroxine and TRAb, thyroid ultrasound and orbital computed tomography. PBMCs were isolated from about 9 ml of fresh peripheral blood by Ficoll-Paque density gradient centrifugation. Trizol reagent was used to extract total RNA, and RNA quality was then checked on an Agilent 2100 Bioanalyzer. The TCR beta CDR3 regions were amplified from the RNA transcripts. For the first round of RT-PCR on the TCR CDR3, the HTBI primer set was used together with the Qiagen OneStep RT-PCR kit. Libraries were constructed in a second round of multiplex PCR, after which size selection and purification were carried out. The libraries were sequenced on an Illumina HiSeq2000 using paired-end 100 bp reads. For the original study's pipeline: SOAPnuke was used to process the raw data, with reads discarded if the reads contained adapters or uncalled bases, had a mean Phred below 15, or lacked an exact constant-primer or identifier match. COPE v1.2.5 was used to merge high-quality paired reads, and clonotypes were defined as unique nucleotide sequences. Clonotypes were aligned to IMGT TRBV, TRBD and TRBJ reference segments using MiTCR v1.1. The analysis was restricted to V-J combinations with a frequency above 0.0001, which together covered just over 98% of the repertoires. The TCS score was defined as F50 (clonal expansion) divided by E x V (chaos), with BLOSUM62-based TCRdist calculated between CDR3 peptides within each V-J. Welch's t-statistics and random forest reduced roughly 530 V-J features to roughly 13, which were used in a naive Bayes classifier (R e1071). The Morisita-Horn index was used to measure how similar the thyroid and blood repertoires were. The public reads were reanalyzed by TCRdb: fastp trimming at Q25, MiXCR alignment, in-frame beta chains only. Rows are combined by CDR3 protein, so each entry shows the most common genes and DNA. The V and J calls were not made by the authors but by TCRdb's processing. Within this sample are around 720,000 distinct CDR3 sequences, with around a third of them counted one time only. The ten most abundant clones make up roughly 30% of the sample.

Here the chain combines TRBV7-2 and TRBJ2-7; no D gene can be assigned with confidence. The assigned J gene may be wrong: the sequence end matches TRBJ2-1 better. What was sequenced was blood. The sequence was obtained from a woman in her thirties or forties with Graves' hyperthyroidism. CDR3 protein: CASSLLVNEQFF. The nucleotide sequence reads TGTGCCAGCAGCTTGTTGGTCAATGAGCAGTTCTTC.